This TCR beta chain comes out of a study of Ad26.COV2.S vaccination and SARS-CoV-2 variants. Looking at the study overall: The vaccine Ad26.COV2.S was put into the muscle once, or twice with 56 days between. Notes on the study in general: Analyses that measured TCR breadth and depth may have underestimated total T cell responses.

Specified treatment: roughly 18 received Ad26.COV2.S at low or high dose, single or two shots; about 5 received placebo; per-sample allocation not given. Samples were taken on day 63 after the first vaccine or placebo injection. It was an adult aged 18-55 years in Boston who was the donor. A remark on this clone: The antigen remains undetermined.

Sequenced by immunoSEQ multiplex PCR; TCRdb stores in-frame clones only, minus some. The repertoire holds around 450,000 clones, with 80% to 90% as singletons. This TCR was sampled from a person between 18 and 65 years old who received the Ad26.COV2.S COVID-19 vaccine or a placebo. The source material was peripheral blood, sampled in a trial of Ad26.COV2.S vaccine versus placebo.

The CDR3 region is CASSFSGPYGYTF. The CDR3 DNA sequence: TGTGCCAGCAGTTTCTCCGGCCCCTATGGCTACACCTTC. The chain uses TRBV12-3 or TRBV12-4 and TRBJ1-2; unclear D gene. Trimming removed 3 bases from V and 4 bases from J, with 9 bases in between. CDR3 length: 13 residues.